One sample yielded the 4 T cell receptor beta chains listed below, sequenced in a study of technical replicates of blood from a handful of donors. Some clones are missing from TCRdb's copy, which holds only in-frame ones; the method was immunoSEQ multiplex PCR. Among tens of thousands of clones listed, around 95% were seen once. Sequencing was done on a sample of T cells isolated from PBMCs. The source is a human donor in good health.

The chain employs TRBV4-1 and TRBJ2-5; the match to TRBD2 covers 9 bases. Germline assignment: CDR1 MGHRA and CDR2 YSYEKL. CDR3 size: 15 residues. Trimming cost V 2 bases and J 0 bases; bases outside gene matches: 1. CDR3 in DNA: TGCGCCAGCAGCCAATCTAGCGGGAACCAAGAGACCCAGTACTTC. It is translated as CASSQSSGNQETQYF.

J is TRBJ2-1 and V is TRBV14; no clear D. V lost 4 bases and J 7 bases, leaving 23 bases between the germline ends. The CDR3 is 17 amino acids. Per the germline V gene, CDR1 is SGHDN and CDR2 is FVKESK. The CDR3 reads CASSPGLARRIENEQFF. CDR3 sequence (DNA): TGTGCCAGCAGCCCGGGTCTTGCCAGACGGATTGAAAATGAGCAGTTCTTC.

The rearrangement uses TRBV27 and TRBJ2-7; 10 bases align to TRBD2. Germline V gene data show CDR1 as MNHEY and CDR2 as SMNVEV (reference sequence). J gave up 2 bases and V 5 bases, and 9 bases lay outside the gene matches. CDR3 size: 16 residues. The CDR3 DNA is TGTGCCAGCAGTGCACACCTAGCGGGAGCCACCTACGAGCAGTACTTC. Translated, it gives CASSAHLAGATYEQYF.

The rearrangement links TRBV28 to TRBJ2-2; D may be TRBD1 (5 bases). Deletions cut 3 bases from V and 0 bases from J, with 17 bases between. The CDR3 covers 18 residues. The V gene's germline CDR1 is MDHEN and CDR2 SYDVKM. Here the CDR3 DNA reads TGTGCCAGCAGTTTGGACCTGGGGCTAACTTCGAACACCGGGGAGCTGTTTTTT. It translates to CASSLDLGLTSNTGELFF. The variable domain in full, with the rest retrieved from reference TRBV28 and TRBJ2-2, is DVKVTQSSRYLVKRTGEKVFLECVQDMDHENMFWYRQDPGLGLRLIYFSYDVKMKEKGDIPEGYSVSREKKERFSLILESASTNQTSMYLCASSLDLGLTSNTGELFFGEGSRLTVL.